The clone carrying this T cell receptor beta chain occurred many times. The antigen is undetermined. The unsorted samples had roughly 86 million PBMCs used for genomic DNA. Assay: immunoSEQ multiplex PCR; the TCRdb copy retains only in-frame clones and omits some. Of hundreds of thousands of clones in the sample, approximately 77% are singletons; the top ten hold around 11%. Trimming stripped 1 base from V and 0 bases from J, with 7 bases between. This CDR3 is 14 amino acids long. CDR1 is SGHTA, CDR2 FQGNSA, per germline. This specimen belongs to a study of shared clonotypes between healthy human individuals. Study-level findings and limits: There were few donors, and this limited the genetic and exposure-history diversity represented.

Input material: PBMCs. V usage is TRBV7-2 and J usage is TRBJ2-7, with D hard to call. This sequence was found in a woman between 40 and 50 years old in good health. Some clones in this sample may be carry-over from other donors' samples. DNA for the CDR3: TGTGCCAGCAGCTTAGGAAGTGTCTCCTACGAGCAGTACTTC. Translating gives CASSLGSVSYEQYF.